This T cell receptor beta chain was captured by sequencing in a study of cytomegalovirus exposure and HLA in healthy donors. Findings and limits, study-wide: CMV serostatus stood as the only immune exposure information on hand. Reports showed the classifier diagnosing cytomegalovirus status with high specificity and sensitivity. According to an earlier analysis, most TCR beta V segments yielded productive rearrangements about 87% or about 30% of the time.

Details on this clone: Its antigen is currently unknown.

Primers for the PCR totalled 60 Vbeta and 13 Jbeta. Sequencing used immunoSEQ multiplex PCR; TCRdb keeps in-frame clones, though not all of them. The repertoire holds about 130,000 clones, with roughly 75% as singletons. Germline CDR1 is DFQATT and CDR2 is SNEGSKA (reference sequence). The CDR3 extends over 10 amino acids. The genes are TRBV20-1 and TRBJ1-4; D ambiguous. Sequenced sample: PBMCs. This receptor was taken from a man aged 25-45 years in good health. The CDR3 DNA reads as TGCCACGGTTGGGAGGAAAAACTGTTTTTT. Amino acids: CHGWEEKLFF.